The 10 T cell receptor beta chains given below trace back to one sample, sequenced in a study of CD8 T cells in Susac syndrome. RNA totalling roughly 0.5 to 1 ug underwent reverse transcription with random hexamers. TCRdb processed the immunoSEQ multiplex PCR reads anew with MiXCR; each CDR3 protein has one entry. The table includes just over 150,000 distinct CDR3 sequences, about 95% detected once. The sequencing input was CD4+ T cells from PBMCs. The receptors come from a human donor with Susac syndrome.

CDR3 loop: CASSSWLAGGTDTQYF. The CDR3 nucleotides are TGTGCCAGCAGTTCATGGCTAGCGGGGGGGACAGATACGCAGTATTTT. The rearrangement links TRBV27 to TRBJ2-3; TRBD2 matches 12 bases. Germline assignment: CDR1 MNHEY and CDR2 SMNVEV (reference sequence). The CDR3 sequence is 16 residues long. The ends lost 4 bases at V and 3 bases at J; junction bases unmatched: 5.

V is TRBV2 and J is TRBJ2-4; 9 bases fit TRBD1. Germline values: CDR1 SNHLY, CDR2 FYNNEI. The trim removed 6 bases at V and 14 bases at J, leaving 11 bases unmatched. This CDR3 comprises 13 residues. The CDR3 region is CASRVLGTGWKYF. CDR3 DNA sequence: TGTGCCAGCAGAGTCCTCGGGACAGGGTGGAAGTACTTC.

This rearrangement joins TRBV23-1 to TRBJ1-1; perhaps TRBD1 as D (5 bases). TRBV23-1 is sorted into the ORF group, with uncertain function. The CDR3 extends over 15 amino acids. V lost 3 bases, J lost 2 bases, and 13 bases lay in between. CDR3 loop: CASSHPGGKNTEAFF. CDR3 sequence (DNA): TGCGCCAGCAGTCACCCCGGGGGGAAAAACACTGAAGCTTTCTTT.

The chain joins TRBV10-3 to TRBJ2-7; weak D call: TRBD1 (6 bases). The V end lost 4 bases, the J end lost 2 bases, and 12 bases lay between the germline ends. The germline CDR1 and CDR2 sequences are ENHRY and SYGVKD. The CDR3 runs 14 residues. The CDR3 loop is CAISGTVQAYEQYF. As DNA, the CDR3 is TGTGCCATCAGTGGGACAGTTCAGGCCTACGAGCAGTACTTC.

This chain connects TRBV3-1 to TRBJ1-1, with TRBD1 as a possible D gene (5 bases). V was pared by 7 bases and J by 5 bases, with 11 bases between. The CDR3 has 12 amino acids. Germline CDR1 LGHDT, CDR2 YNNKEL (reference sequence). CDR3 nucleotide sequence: TGTGCCAGCACAGGGTCTAGAACTGAAGCTTTCTTT. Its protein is CASTGSRTEAFF.

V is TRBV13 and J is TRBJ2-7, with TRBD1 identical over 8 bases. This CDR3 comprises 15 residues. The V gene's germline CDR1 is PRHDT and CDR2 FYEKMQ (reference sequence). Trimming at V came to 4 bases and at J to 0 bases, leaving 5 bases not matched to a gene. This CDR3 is CASSSGDRHSYEQYF. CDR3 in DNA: TGTGCCAGCAGCTCCGGGGACAGGCACTCCTACGAGCAGTACTTC.

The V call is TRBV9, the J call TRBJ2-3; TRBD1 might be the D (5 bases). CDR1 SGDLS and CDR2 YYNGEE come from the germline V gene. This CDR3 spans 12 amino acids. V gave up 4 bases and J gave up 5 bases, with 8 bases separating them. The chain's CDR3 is CASSPDRDTQYF. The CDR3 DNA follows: TGTGCCAGCAGCCCAGACAGAGATACGCAGTATTTT.

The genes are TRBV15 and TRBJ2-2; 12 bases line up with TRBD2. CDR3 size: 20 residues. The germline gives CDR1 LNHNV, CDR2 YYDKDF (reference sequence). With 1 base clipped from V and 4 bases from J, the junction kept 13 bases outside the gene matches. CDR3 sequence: CATSRAPGLAGRVSTGELFF. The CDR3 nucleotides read TGTGCCACCAGCAGAGCCCCCGGACTAGCGGGGCGGGTTAGCACCGGGGAGCTGTTTTTT.

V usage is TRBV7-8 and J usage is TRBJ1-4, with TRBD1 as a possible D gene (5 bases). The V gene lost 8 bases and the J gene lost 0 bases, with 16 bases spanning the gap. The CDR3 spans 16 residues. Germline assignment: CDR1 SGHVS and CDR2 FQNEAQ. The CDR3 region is CASGAERIPTNEKLFF. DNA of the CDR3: TGTGCCAGCGGGGCCGAGAGGATCCCAACTAATGAAAAACTGTTTTTT.

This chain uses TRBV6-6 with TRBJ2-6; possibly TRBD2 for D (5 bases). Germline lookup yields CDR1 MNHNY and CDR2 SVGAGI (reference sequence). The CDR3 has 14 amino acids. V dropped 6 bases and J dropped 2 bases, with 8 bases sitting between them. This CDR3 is CASRLDTGANVLTF. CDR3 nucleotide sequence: TGTGCCAGCAGACTAGATACTGGGGCCAACGTCCTGACTTTC.